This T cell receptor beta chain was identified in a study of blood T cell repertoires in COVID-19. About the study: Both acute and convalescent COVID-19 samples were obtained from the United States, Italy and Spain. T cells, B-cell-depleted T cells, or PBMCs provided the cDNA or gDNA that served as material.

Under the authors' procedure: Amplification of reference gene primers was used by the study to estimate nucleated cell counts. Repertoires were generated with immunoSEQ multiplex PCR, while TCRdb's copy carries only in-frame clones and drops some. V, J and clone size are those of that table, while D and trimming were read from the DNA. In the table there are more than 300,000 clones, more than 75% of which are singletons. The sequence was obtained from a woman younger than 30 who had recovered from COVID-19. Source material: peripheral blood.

CDR3 sequence reads: CASSLMGQGEYEQYV. The CDR3, as DNA: TGTGCCAGCAGCTTAATGGGACAGGGGGAGTACGAGCAGTACGTC. The chain links TRBV7-2 to TRBJ2-7; 11 nucleotides agree with TRBD1. The CDR3 spans 15 residues. In germline, CDR1 is SGHTA, CDR2 FQGNSA. V trimming: 2 bases; J trimming: 4 bases; junction bases outside the gene matches: 4.